The sequence of this TCR beta chain was determined in a study of metastatic and nonmetastatic thyroid tumors. TCRdb redid the clone calls on the PCR reads using MiXCR. The sample lists 22,000 or so clones, 13% to 15% occurring once. This clone appeared many times. Thyroid surgery was preceded by no treatment in any patient. This sequence was found in a female donor with papillary thyroid cancer or a benign thyroid nodule (not recorded which). Some clones in this sample may be carry-over from other donors' samples. The sample consisted of tumor tissue.

CDR3 DNA sequence: TGTGCCAGCAGCGCGGACAGGATGAACACTGAAGCTTTCTTT. Its translation: CASSADRMNTEAFF. The gene calls are TRBV9 and TRBJ1-1; 7 nucleotides match TRBD1. The CDR3 is 14 residues long. V was clipped by 3 bases and J by 0 bases; unmatched bases: 2. Germline loops: CDR1 SGDLS, CDR2 YYNGEE.